The 10 T cell receptor beta chains below come from one sample, sequenced in a study of blood T cell repertoires in COVID-19. The assay was immunoSEQ multiplex PCR, and TCRdb's table has in-frame clones only and misses some. The data show about 160,000 clones, approximately 79% seen once. Source material: peripheral blood. Every receptor here comes from a woman at least 80 years old with acute or convalescent COVID-19.

The chain carries TRBV2 and TRBJ1-2; 8 bases map to TRBD1. The CDR3 consists of 15 residues. J lost 7 bases, V lost 3 bases, and 10 bases had no gene match. CDR1 SNHLY and CDR2 FYNNEI come from the germline V gene. The CDR3 region is CASSDFGQGLSGYTF. The DNA of the CDR3 is TGTGCCAGCAGTGATTTTGGACAGGGCCTCTCTGGCTACACCTTC.

The chain couples TRBV27 to TRBJ2-7; 8 bases align to TRBD2. V shed 0 bases and J 4 bases; nucleotides not matched to a gene: 14. The CDR3 sequence is 18 residues long. Germline CDR1 and CDR2: MNHEY and SMNVEV (reference sequence). This CDR3 is CASSLSKPHGLARYEQYF. The CDR3 nucleotides read TGTGCCAGCAGTTTATCGAAACCCCACGGACTAGCAAGGTACGAGCAGTACTTC.

The chain couples TRBV4-1 to TRBJ2-7, with 12 bases fitting TRBD2. The CDR3 runs 16 residues. The germline gives CDR1 MGHRA, CDR2 YSYEKL. The ends lost 2 bases at V and 1 base at J; junction bases unmatched: 3. Here the CDR3 reads CASSQTTSGSSYEQYF. CDR3 coding DNA: TGCGCCAGCAGCCAAACGACTAGCGGGAGTTCCTACGAGCAGTACTTC.

This chain uses TRBV7-2 with TRBJ2-7, with unresolved D. From germline, CDR1 is SGHTA and CDR2 FQGNSA. V was shortened by 5 bases and J by 0 bases, with 11 bases between the two germline ends. The CDR3 totals 14 residues. Here the CDR3 reads CASSPVRGSYEQYF. The DNA of the CDR3 is TGTGCCAGCAGCCCCGTCCGAGGCTCCTACGAGCAGTACTTC. Complete variable domain (other parts from reference TRBV7-2 and TRBJ2-7): GAGVSQSPSNKVTEKGKDVELRCDPISGHTALYWYRQSLGQGLEFLIYFQGNSAPDKSGLPSDRFSAERTGGSVSTLTIQRTQQEDSAVYLCASSPVRGSYEQYFGPGTRLTVT.

The V and J genes are TRBV18 and TRBJ1-2, with 9 bases that match TRBD1. With 3 bases clipped from V and 0 bases from J, the junction kept 5 bases outside the gene matches. Germline values: CDR1 KGHSH, CDR2 LQKENI. The CDR3 runs 16 residues. CDR3 protein: CASSPTQGAANYGYTF. CDR3 coding DNA: TGTGCCAGCTCACCTACACAGGGGGCTGCTAACTATGGCTACACCTTC.

This clone was counted once. The chain uses TRBV5-6 and TRBJ2-7, with 9 bases matching TRBD2. Per germline, CDR1 SGHDT and CDR2 YYEEEE. CDR3 length: 16 residues. Trimming took 2 bases from V and 2 from J; bases not matched to a gene: 8. CDR3 in DNA: TGTGCCAGCAGCTTCCTAGCGGGGAGCCCCCCCTACGAGCAGTACTTC. Amino acid sequence: CASSFLAGSPPYEQYF.

V and J are TRBV18 and TRBJ2-7, with D possibly matching TRBD2 (5 bases). CDR1 is KGHSH, CDR2 LQKENI, per germline. There are 13 residues in the CDR3. Trimming left V 3 bases short and J 6 bases short, with 12 bases between. The CDR3 nucleotides read TGTGCCAGCTCACCGGCCAGACTACCCGAGCAGTACTTC. It is translated as CASSPARLPEQYF.

The V call is TRBV9, the J call TRBJ2-7; 7 bases are shared with TRBD2. Germline V CDR1 and CDR2: SGDLS, YYNGEE. The CDR3 is made up of 15 amino acids. V shed 0 bases, J shed 2 bases, and the junction held 5 bases outside the gene matches. In DNA, the CDR3 is TGTGCCAGCAGCGTAGCAGCGGGGAGCGCCTACGAGCAGTACTTC. The encoded protein is CASSVAAGSAYEQYF.

This chain uses TRBV7-2 with TRBJ2-3; D possibly corresponds to TRBD1 (8 bases). The CDR3 loop spans 14 amino acids. The V gene's germline CDR1 is SGHTA and CDR2 FQGNSA. V gave up 6 bases and J gave up 1 base, with 11 bases separating them. CDR3 in amino acids: CASRTGGGTDTQYF. The CDR3 DNA sequence: TGTGCCAGCAGAACAGGGGGGGGCACAGATACGCAGTATTTT. The full variable domain, in which reference TRBV7-2 and TRBJ2-3 provide the parts outside the CDR3, is GAGVSQSPSNKVTEKGKDVELRCDPISGHTALYWYRQSLGQGLEFLIYFQGNSAPDKSGLPSDRFSAERTGGSVSTLTIQRTQQEDSAVYLCASRTGGGTDTQYFGPGTRLTVL.

The rearrangement links TRBV7-9 to TRBJ2-1; the match to TRBD1 covers 8 bases. Germline assignment: CDR1 SEHNR and CDR2 FQNEAQ (reference sequence). CDR3 size: 13 residues. The junction had 4 bases not matched to a gene; V was cut back by 5 bases and J by 7 bases. Written as DNA, the CDR3 is TGTGCCAGCAGCGGCCGGACAGGGAATGAGCAGTTCTTC. The encoded protein is CASSGRTGNEQFF.